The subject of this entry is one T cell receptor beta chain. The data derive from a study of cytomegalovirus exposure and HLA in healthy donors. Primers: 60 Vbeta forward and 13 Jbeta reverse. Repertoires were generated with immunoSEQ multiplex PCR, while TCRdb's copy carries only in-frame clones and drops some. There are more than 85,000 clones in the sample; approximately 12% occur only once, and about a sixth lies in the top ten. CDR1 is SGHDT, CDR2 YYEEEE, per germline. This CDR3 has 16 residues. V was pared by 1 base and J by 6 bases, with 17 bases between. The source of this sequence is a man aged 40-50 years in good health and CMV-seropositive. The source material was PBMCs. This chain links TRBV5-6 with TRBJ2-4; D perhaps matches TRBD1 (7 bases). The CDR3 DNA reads TGTGCCAGCAGCTTGTTGGCAGGGGGAGGTAGAAACATTCAGTACTTC. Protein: CASSLLAGGGRNIQYF.